The sequence of this TCR beta chain was determined in a study of T cell clonality in common variable immunodeficiency. Germline-derived CDR1 and CDR2 are SNHLY and FYNNEI. The V gene end was trimmed by 5 bases and the J gene end by 4 bases; junction bases not matched to a gene: 9. The CDR3 length is 15 residues. TCRdb's table, derived via immunoSEQ multiplex PCR, lists solely in-frame clones and lacks some. Recorded here are tens of thousands of clones, none singletons. This clone appeared a few times. The CDR3 end lies 3 residues beyond the end of the read and is filled in from the germline J gene. This chain uses TRBV2 with TRBJ2-3; 7 bases fit TRBD1. The sequence derives from a person aged 18 to 70 in good health. Source material: peripheral blood mononuclear cells. This CDR3 is CASSNKAGGPDTQYF. Incomplete CDR3 DNA: TGTGCCAGCAGTAATAAGGCAGGGGGACCAGATACG.